These 27 T cell receptor beta chains were sequenced from one sample in a study of blood T cell repertoires in COVID-19. Method: immunoSEQ multiplex PCR; TCRdb's copy keeps in-frame clones and lacks some. The sample gives approximately 100,000 clones, under 75% of which show up once; 5% to 6.5% is in the top ten. The sample taken for sequencing was peripheral blood. These receptors were taken from an elderly man with acute or convalescent COVID-19.

The V call is TRBV19, the J call TRBJ2-7; TRBD1 matches at 7 bases. This CDR3 contains 15 residues. From germline, CDR1 is LNHDA and CDR2 SQIVND (reference sequence). The ends lost 3 bases at V and 0 bases at J; junction bases unmatched: 5. The CDR3 sequence: CASSIVSGGSYEQYF. Here the CDR3 DNA reads TGTGCCAGTAGTATTGTTTCAGGGGGCTCCTACGAGCAGTACTTC.

This clone was counted between two and nine times. The chain is built from TRBV7-8 and TRBJ1-6, with a tentative D call TRBD1 (5 bases). From germline, CDR1 is SGHVS and CDR2 FQNEAQ. V lost 8 bases to trimming and J lost 7 bases, with 9 bases between them. The CDR3 runs 12 residues. CDR3 region: CASAGVNSPLHF. CDR3 nucleotide sequence: TGTGCCAGCGCGGGGGTAAATTCACCCCTCCACTTT.

This chain joins TRBV2 and TRBJ2-3, with TRBD2 as a possible D gene (5 bases). Trimming took 7 bases from V and 0 from J, leaving 11 bases between them. Germline CDR1 SNHLY, CDR2 FYNNEI. The CDR3 loop spans 14 amino acids. In DNA form, the CDR3 reads TGTGCCAGCAAAAGCGGACGGAGCACAGATACGCAGTATTTT. Residues: CASKSGRSTDTQYF. The whole variable domain, filled in from reference TRBV2 and TRBJ2-3, reads EPEVTQTPSHQVTQMGQEVILRCVPISNHLYFYWYRQILGQKVEFLVSFYNNEISEKSEIFDDQFSVERPDGSNFTLKIRSTKLEDSAMYFCASKSGRSTDTQYFGPGTRLTVL.

In this sample, this clone turned up a few times. The V gene is TRBV5-1, the J gene TRBJ2-7, with D possibly being TRBD2 (6 bases). Trimming stripped 2 bases from V and 0 bases from J, with 15 bases between. This CDR3 is built from 16 residues. The germline V gene has CDR1 SGHRS and CDR2 YFSETQ. CDR3 in DNA: TGCGCCAGCAGCTTATTAGCGGCTCCGAGCTCCTACGAGCAGTACTTC. Encoded protein: CASSLLAAPSSYEQYF.

The chain carries TRBV18 and TRBJ1-5, with 7 bases lining up with TRBD1. The CDR3 covers 14 residues. Germline V lookup: CDR1 KGHSH, CDR2 LQKENI. The V and J ends lost 6 bases and 2 bases, in that order; junction bases with no gene match: 4. CDR3 nucleotides: TGTGCCAGCTCGACCGGGACAGGCAATCAGCCCCAGCATTTT. Translation gives CASSTGTGNQPQHF.

The chain recombines TRBV10-3 with TRBJ2-3; 9 nucleotides align to TRBD1. The length of the CDR3 is 14 residues. Germline V lookup: CDR1 ENHRY, CDR2 SYGVKD. V dropped 6 bases and J dropped 6; count of bases not matched to a gene: 7. The CDR3 nucleotides are TGTGCCATCAGCAGGACAGGGGATTCGGATACGCAGTATTTT. This encodes CAISRTGDSDTQYF.

The V gene is TRBV9, the J gene TRBJ2-1, with TRBD1 as a possible D gene (6 bases). V lost 3 bases, J lost 0 bases, and 10 bases lay in between. The length of the CDR3 is 15 residues. CDR1 SGDLS and CDR2 YYNGEE come from the germline V gene. The CDR3 DNA reads TGTGCCAGCAGCGCGCAGGGGAGCTCCTACAATGAGCAGTTCTTC. It translates to CASSAQGSSYNEQFF.

The CDR3 DNA reads TGTGCCAGCCATTCAACAGTTTCTAACAATCAGCCCCAGCATTTT. Its translation is CASHSTVSNNQPQHF. The chain links TRBV28 to TRBJ1-5; no reliable D call. The germline V gene has CDR1 MDHEN and CDR2 SYDVKM. V lost 8 bases to trimming and J lost 3 bases, with 17 bases between them. The CDR3 sequence is 15 residues long.

The V gene is TRBV4-1, the J gene TRBJ2-5; 8 positions agree with TRBD2. The CDR3 contains 15 residues. Germline lookup yields CDR1 MGHRA and CDR2 YSYEKL. Trimming removed 1 base from V and 7 bases from J; junction bases left unmatched: 8. CDR3 region: CASSQVTSGPGTQYF. The CDR3 DNA sequence: TGCGCCAGCAGCCAAGTTACTAGCGGTCCCGGGACCCAGTACTTC.

By sample share, this clone is medium-sized. The chain links TRBV4-3 to TRBJ2-3; 8 bases agree with TRBD2. J lost 5 bases, V lost 0 bases, and 7 bases had no gene match. Per the germline V gene, CDR1 is LGHNA and CDR2 is YSLEER. The CDR3 totals 16 residues. DNA for the CDR3: TGCGCCAGCAGCCAAGAACTAGCGGAGGGGGGAGATACGCAGTATTTT. This encodes CASSQELAEGGDTQYF.

The V gene is TRBV29-1, the J gene TRBJ2-2; 7 bases agree with TRBD2. The CDR3 contains 13 residues. Germline CDR1 is SQVTM and CDR2 is ANQGSEA. J gave up 5 bases and V 3 bases, and 3 bases lay outside the gene matches. CDR3 region: CSVDRRGTGELFF. The CDR3 coding sequence is TGCAGCGTTGATCGGCGGGGGACCGGGGAGCTGTTTTTT.

V usage is TRBV7-6 and J usage is TRBJ2-4; the match to TRBD2 covers 9 bases. Germline CDR1 SGHVS, CDR2 FNYEAQ. The CDR3 sequence is 17 residues long. Trimming at V came to 1 base and at J to 3 bases, leaving 7 bases not matched to a gene. The CDR3 reads CASSLELAGLGKNIQYF. The CDR3 nucleotides read TGTGCCAGCAGCTTAGAGCTAGCGGGACTTGGCAAAAACATTCAGTACTTC.

The chain couples TRBV20-1 to TRBJ2-6, with no clear D. Per the germline V gene, CDR1 is DFQATT and CDR2 is SNEGSKA (reference sequence). The V gene lost 3 bases and the J gene lost 3 bases, with 6 bases spanning the gap. This CDR3 is 13 amino acids long. CDR3 protein: CSASSVGANVLTF. The CDR3 region has the DNA TGCAGTGCTAGTTCAGTTGGGGCCAACGTCCTGACTTTC.

V and J are TRBV29-1 and TRBJ2-1; D unclear. CDR3 length: 13 amino acids. Germline CDR1 reads SQVTM; CDR2 reads ANQGSEA. V lost 4 bases, J lost 0 bases, and 7 bases lay in between. The CDR3 sequence is CSVAVSSYNEQFF. The DNA of the CDR3 is TGCAGCGTTGCCGTTAGCTCCTACAATGAGCAGTTCTTC.

The CDR3 protein is CATAGPNDLTGENTIYF. CDR3 nucleotide sequence: TGTGCCACGGCCGGGCCGAACGACCTGACAGGGGAAAACACCATATATTTT. The chain carries TRBV24-1 and TRBJ1-3, with TRBD1 matching over 8 bases. Trimming at V came to 10 bases and at J to 6 bases, leaving 19 bases not matched to a gene. CDR3 length: 17 residues. CDR1 KGHDR and CDR2 SFDVKD come from the germline V gene.

In its sample, this clone was seen many times. The J gene is TRBJ2-7, the V gene TRBV2, with D possibly TRBD2 on 7 matching bases. Looked up from germline, CDR1 is SNHLY and CDR2 is FYNNEI. CDR3 length: 15 amino acids. V was shortened by 6 bases and J by 2 bases, with 17 bases between the two germline ends. CDR3 protein: CASRPGGRLPYEQYF. The CDR3 region has the DNA TGTGCCAGCAGGCCCGGGGGGCGCCTTCCCTACGAGCAGTACTTC.

V usage is TRBV28 and J usage is TRBJ2-4; 8 nucleotides agree with TRBD1. The germline gives CDR1 MDHEN, CDR2 SYDVKM. The CDR3 is 15 amino acids. V dropped 6 bases and J dropped 3; count of bases not matched to a gene: 7. The CDR3 is CASSTSGGIKNIQYF. The CDR3 DNA reads TGTGCCAGCAGCACCTCAGGGGGCATCAAAAACATTCAGTACTTC.

The gene calls are TRBV5-4 and TRBJ2-6; D gene uncertain. With 0 bases removed from V and 0 bases from J, the gap between germline ends came to 13 bases. The germline gives CDR1 SGHNT, CDR2 YYREEE (reference sequence). The CDR3 is 18 amino acids. The DNA for the CDR3 is TGTGCCAGCAGCTTGGAAGCGTCGAAGAGCTCTGGGGCCAACGTCCTGACTTTC. Its protein product is CASSLEASKSSGANVLTF. Based on the CDR3 plus reference TRBV5-4 and TRBJ2-6, the full variable domain is ETGVTQSPTHLIKTRGQQVTLRCSSQSGHNTVSWYQQALGQGPQFIFQYYREEENGRGNFPPRFSGLQFPNYSSELNVNALELDDSALYLCASSLEASKSSGANVLTFGAGSRLTVL.

This clone was found a few times. The chain joins TRBV7-2 to TRBJ2-3; no reliable D call. Germline V gene lookup returns CDR1 SGHTA and CDR2 FQGNSA. There are 15 residues in the CDR3. Trimming pared 1 base from V and 0 bases from J, leaving 8 bases between. The CDR3 protein is CASSLVSGSTDTQYF. CDR3 nucleotides: TGTGCCAGCAGCTTAGTTTCCGGGAGCACAGATACGCAGTATTTT. Full variable domain (remainder filled in from reference TRBV7-2 and TRBJ2-3): GAGVSQSPSNKVTEKGKDVELRCDPISGHTALYWYRQSLGQGLEFLIYFQGNSAPDKSGLPSDRFSAERTGGSVSTLTIQRTQQEDSAVYLCASSLVSGSTDTQYFGPGTRLTVL.

The gene calls are TRBV19 and TRBJ2-7; maybe TRBD2 (6 bases). The CDR3 is 13 residues long. Germline CDR1 is LNHDA and CDR2 is SQIVND (reference sequence). Trimming cost V 8 bases and J 2 bases, with 13 bases left between them. CDR3 nucleotide sequence: TGTGCCAGTGGGACCGGCGGGGCCTACGAGCAGTACTTC. Translation: CASGTGGAYEQYF.

This clone appeared a few times. A read error may produce the germline difference seen at one junction end. This chain links TRBV19 with TRBJ2-2, with 7 bases that match TRBD1. The germline CDR1 and CDR2 sequences are LNHDA and SQIVND (reference sequence). This CDR3 region has 13 residues. The CDR3 loop is CGTGTANTGELFF. The CDR3 DNA is TGCGGGACCGGGACAGCGAACACCGGGGAGCTGTTTTTT.

The chain links TRBV3-1 (or the pseudogene TRBV3-2) to TRBJ1-1; D is uncertain. The germline V and J ends were trimmed by 0 bases and 10 bases, with 9 bases remaining between them. The CDR3 covers 12 residues. The germline CDR1 and CDR2 sequences are LGHDT and YNNKEL (reference sequence). This CDR3 reads CASSQDWERAFF. In nucleotides, the CDR3 is TGTGCCAGCAGCCAAGATTGGGAGAGAGCTTTCTTT.

This clone counts as medium-sized. The chain uses TRBV27 and TRBJ2-7; D is perhaps TRBD2 (5 bases). The germline V gene has CDR1 MNHEY and CDR2 SMNVEV (reference sequence). The V gene lost 5 bases and the J gene lost 5 bases, with 13 bases spanning the gap. The CDR3 consists of 13 residues. CDR3 sequence reads: CASSPAGWHEQYF. The CDR3 DNA reads TGTGCCAGCAGTCCCGCGGGTTGGCACGAGCAGTACTTC.

V usage is TRBV2 and J usage is TRBJ2-7, with 7 bases fitting TRBD1. The CDR3 runs to 13 residues. The J segment lost 5 bases and the V segment lost 5 bases, leaving 6 bases of the junction unmatched. The germline CDR1 and CDR2 sequences are SNHLY and FYNNEI. CDR3 sequence (DNA): TGTGCCAGCAGTTACAGGGGAATCCACGAGCAGTACTTC. Its translation: CASSYRGIHEQYF.

This clone was recorded at least ten times. The chain employs TRBV2 and TRBJ2-7; 9 nucleotides align to TRBD1. CDR1 is SNHLY and CDR2 is FYNNEI in the germline V gene. This CDR3 is 13 amino acids long. V dropped 7 bases and J dropped 3; count of bases not matched to a gene: 4. The CDR3 protein is CASISDRGYEQYF. The CDR3 nucleotides are TGTGCCAGCATCTCGGACAGGGGCTACGAGCAGTACTTC.

The sample holds many counts of this clone. The J gene is TRBJ2-1, the V gene TRBV30; tentative D call: TRBD2 (5 bases). Germline lookup yields CDR1 GTSNPN and CDR2 SVGIG (reference sequence). V lost 4 bases to trimming and J lost 9 bases, with 16 bases between them. There are 13 residues in the CDR3. CDR3 bases: TGTGCCTGGAACGACCGGGGTACGAGTGAGCAGTTCTTC. Protein sequence: CAWNDRGTSEQFF.

This chain uses TRBV28 with TRBJ1-5; 9 bases are shared with TRBD1. The V segment lost 6 bases and the J segment 0 bases; nucleotides outside the gene matches: 9. The CDR3 covers 17 residues. Germline V CDR1 and CDR2: MDHEN, SYDVKM. The CDR3 reads CASRNRDRAYSNQPQHF. The CDR3 nucleotides are TGTGCCAGCAGAAACCGGGACAGGGCATATAGCAATCAGCCCCAGCATTTT.